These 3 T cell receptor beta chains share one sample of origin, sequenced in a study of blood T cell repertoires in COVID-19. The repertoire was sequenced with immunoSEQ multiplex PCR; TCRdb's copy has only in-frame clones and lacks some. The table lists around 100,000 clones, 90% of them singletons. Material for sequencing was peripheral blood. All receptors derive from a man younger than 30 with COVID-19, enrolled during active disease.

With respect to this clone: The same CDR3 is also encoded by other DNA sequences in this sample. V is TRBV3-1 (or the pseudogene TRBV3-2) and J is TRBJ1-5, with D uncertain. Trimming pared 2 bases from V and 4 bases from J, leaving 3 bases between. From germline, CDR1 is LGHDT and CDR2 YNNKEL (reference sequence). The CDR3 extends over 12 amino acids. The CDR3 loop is CASSQLNQPQHF. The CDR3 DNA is TGTGCCAGCAGCCAACTGAATCAGCCCCAGCATTTT.

CDR3 sequence reads: CAISESVYAEQFF. CDR3 in DNA: TGTGCCATCAGTGAGTCGGTCTACGCTGAGCAGTTCTTC. The chain carries TRBV10-3 and TRBJ2-1; D unresolved. The CDR3 covers 13 residues. The germline V and J ends were trimmed by 0 bases and 9 bases, with 9 bases remaining between them. CDR1 is ENHRY, CDR2 SYGVKD, per germline.

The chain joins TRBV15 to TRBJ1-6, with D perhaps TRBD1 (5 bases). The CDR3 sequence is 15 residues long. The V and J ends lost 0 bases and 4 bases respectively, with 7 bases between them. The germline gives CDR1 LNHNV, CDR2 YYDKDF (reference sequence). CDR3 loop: CATSRDSGYNSPLHF. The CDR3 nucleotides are TGTGCCACCAGCAGAGATTCAGGGTATAATTCACCCCTCCACTTT.